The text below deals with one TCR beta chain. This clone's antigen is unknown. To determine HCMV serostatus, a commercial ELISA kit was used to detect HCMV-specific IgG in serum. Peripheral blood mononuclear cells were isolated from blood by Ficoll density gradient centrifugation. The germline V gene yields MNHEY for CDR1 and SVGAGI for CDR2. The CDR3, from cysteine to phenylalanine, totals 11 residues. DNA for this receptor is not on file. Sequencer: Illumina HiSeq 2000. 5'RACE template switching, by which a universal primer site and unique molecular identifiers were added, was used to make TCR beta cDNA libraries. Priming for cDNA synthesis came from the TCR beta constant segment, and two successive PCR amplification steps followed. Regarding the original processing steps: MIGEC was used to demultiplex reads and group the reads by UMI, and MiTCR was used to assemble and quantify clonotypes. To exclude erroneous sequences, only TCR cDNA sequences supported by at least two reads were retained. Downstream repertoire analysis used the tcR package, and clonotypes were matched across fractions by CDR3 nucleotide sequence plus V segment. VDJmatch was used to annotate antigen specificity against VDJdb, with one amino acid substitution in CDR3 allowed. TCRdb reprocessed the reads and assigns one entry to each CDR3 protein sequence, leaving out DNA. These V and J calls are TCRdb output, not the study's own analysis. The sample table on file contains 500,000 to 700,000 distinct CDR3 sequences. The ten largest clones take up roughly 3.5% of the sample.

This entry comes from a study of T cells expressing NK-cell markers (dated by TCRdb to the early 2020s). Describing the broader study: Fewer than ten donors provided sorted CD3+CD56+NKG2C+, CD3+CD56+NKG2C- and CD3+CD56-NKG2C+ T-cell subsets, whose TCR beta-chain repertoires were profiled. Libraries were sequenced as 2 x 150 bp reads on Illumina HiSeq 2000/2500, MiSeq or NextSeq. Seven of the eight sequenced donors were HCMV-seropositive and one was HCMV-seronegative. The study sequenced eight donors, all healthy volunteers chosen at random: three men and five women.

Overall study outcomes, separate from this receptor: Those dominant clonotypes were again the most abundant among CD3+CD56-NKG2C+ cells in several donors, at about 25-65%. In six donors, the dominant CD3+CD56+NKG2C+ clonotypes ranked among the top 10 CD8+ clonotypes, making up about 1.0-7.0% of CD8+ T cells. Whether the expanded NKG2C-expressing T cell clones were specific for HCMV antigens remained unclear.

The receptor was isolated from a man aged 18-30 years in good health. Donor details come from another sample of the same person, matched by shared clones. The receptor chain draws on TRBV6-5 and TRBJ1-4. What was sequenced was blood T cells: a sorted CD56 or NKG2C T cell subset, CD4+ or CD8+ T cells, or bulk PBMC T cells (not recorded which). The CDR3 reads CASGHGEKLFF.